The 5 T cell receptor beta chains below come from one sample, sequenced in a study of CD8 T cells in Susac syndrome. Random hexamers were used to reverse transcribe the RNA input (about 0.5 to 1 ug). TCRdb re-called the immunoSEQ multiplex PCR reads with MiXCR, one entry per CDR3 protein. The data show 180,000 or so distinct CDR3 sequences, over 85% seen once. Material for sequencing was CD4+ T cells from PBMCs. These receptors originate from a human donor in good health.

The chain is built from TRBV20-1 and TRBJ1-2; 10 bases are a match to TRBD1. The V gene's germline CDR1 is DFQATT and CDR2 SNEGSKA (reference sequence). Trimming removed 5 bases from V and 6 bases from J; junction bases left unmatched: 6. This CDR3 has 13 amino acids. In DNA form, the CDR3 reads TGCAGTGCTCCCCGGGGACAGGGGCATGGCTACACCTTC. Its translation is CSAPRGQGHGYTF.

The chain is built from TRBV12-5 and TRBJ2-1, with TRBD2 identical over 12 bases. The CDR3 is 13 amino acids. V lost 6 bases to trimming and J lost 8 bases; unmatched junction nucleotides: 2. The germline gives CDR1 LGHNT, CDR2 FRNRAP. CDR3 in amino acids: CASGPSGRDEQFF. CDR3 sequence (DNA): TGTGCTAGTGGCCCTAGCGGGAGGGATGAGCAGTTCTTC.

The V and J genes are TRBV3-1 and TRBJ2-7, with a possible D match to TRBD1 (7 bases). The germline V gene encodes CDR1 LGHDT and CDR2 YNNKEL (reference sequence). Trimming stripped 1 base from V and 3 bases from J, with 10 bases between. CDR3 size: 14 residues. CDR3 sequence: CASSQVRDSYEQYF. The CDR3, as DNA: TGTGCCAGCAGCCAAGTGCGGGACAGCTACGAGCAGTACTTC.

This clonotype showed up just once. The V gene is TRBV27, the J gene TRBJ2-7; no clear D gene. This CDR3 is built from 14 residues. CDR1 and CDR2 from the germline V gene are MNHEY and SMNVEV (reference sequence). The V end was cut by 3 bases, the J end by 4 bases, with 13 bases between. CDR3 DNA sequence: TGTGCCAGCAGTTTGAAACCGGAGTTATACGAGCAGTACTTC. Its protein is CASSLKPELYEQYF.

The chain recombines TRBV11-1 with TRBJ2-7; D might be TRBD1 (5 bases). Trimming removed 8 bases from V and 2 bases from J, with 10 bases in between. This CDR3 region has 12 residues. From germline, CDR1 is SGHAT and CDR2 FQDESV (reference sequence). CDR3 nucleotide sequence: TGTGCCAGCGGACAACAGGCCTACGAGCAGTACTTC. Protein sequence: CASGQQAYEQYF.